This entry lists 22 T cell receptor beta chains sequenced from one sample in a study of regulatory T cells in long-lasting Graves disease. Assembly of TCR beta libraries relied on iRepertoire HTBI primers together with Arm-PCR of CDR3 regions. A single record per CDR3 protein comes from TCRdb applying MiXCR to the multiplex PCR reads. The table includes 310,000 or so distinct CDR3 sequences, roughly a fifth detected once. Time point in this sample: persistent/refractory GD, antithyroid drugs over 5 years with positive TRAb. Extracted PBMC RNA gave rise to the TCR library. The sequencing here drew on peripheral blood mononuclear cells (PBMCs), taken when the disease was refractory, from a patient treated with antithyroid drugs. These receptors were taken from a female donor with Graves disease.

This clonotype was counted a few times. This sequence may be a read error, since a much larger clone differs from it by one base. The V gene is TRBV6-1, the J gene TRBJ2-7; 8 positions match TRBD1. Germline V gene lookup returns CDR1 MNHNS and CDR2 SASEGT. This CDR3 has 15 amino acids. DNA for the CDR3: TGTGCCAGCAGCCTACTCCCTGGACAGGGCTACGAGCGGTACTTC. Residues: CASSLLPGQGYERYF.

The chain joins TRBV7-2 to TRBJ2-7; 10 bases line up with TRBD1. CDR3 length: 15 amino acids. V was clipped by 5 bases and J by 4 bases; unmatched bases: 8. Germline loops: CDR1 SGHTA, CDR2 FQGNSA. CDR3 sequence (DNA): TGTGCCAGCAGCCAGTGGACAGGGGGAGTGTACGAGCAGTACTTC. It encodes CASSQWTGGVYEQYF.

A remark on this clonotype: This CDR3 fails to terminate in the conserved phenylalanine or tryptophan, so it likely reflects a read error. The chain has TRBV19 and TRBJ2-2; TRBD1 matches at 10 bases. The trim removed 9 bases at V and 1 base at J, leaving 2 bases unmatched. Germline CDR1 and CDR2: LNHDA and SQIVND (reference sequence). The CDR3 is 14 residues long. This CDR3 reads CASRDRGNTGELFS. The CDR3 nucleotides read TGTGCCAGCCGGGACAGGGGGAACACCGGGGAGCTGTTTTCT.

The V call is TRBV28, the J call TRBJ1-6, with D perhaps matching TRBD1 (5 bases). Looked up from germline, CDR1 is MDHEN and CDR2 is SYDVKM. The length of the CDR3 is 16 residues. With 6 bases removed from V and 3 bases from J, the gap between germline ends came to 15 bases. The CDR3 nucleotides read TGTGCCAGCAGGGGTAAAAGACAGCTCTATAATTCACCCCTCCACTTT. This codes for CASRGKRQLYNSPLHF.

The chain links TRBV5-1 to TRBJ2-7, with D tentatively TRBD1 or TRBD2 (7 bases each). The CDR3 sequence is 15 residues long. Germline V CDR1 and CDR2: SGHRS, YFSETQ. Trimming cost V 4 bases and J 1 base, with 15 bases left between them. The CDR3 DNA reads as TGCGCCAGCAGCCCAGGGGGGGCTTTATCCTACGAGCAGTACTTC. It specifies CASSPGGALSYEQYF.

This clonotype was recorded at least ten times. V and J are TRBV12-5 and TRBJ1-1; 9 nucleotides agree with TRBD1. The V and J ends lost 6 bases and 3 bases, in that order; junction bases with no gene match: 14. The germline CDR1 and CDR2 sequences are LGHNT and FRNRAP. The CDR3 length is 17 residues. This chain's CDR3 is CASGMNIKTGGDTEAFF. In DNA, the CDR3 is TGTGCTAGTGGCATGAATATAAAGACAGGGGGAGACACTGAAGCTTTCTTT.

This clonotype was seen a handful of times. The chain recombines TRBV6-1 with TRBJ1-5; 8 bases align to TRBD1. The V segment lost 6 bases and the J segment 8 bases; nucleotides outside the gene matches: 6. This CDR3 contains 13 residues. Per germline, CDR1 MNHNS and CDR2 SASEGT. The CDR3 is CASRRDRWEPQHF. CDR3 coding DNA: TGTGCCAGCAGAAGGGACAGGTGGGAGCCCCAGCATTTT.

This sequence joins TRBV10-3 and TRBJ2-2; perhaps TRBD1 as D (6 bases). V lost 6 bases to trimming and J lost 0 bases, with 11 bases between them. This CDR3 spans 15 amino acids. The germline V gene has CDR1 ENHRY and CDR2 SYGVKD. CDR3 in DNA: TGTGCCATCAGATCCGGGACAACGAACACCGGGGAGCTGTTTTTT. Protein sequence: CAIRSGTTNTGELFF.

This clonotype has a count of ten or more. The V and J genes are TRBV29-1 and TRBJ1-2; D possibly corresponds to TRBD1 (6 bases). The CDR3 is 13 residues long. The V end was cut by 2 bases, the J end by 2 bases, with 9 bases between. Germline-derived CDR1 and CDR2 are SQVTM and ANQGSEA. CDR3: CSVEKGHNYGYTF. The CDR3 DNA is TGCAGCGTTGAAAAGGGACACAACTATGGCTACACCTTC.

The chain carries TRBV3-1 and TRBJ1-1; D perhaps matches TRBD1 (6 bases). The CDR3 contains 14 residues. Germline lookup yields CDR1 LGHDT and CDR2 YNNKEL (reference sequence). Trimming pared 4 bases from V and 6 bases from J, leaving 15 bases between. In DNA form, the CDR3 reads TGTGCCAGCAGCCGGGGTCAGGGGCTAGCTGAAGCTTTCTTT. It codes for CASSRGQGLAEAFF.

This clonotype was seen only a few times. J is TRBJ2-1 and V is TRBV2; 7 bases match TRBD2. Germline CDR1 reads SNHLY; CDR2 reads FYNNEI. The CDR3 is made up of 15 amino acids. Unmatched junction bases numbered 9, after V lost 6 bases and J lost 4 bases. DNA for the CDR3: TGTGCCAGCAGGACCCGGGCTAGCGGATACAATGAGCAGTTCTTC. This gives the protein CASRTRASGYNEQFF.

This clonotype was observed at least ten times. V gene TRBV19 combines with J gene TRBJ1-5; TRBD1 might be the D (6 bases). Germline V gives CDR1 LNHDA, CDR2 SQIVND (reference sequence). The CDR3 is 14 residues long. The germline V and J ends were trimmed by 4 bases and 7 bases, with 14 bases remaining between them. For the CDR3, the DNA is TGTGCCAGTAGTACGACACTGGACAGACAGCCCCAGCATTTT. Translation gives CASSTTLDRQPQHF. The full variable domain, completed using reference TRBV19 and TRBJ1-5, is DGGITQSPKYLFRKEGQNVTLSCEQNLNHDAMYWYRQDPGQGLRLIYYSQIVNDFQKGDIAEGYSVSREKKESFPLTVTSAQKNPTAFYLCASSTTLDRQPQHFGDGTRLSIL.

This clonotype was recorded once. With a much larger clone just one base away, this may be a read error. The chain is built from TRBV5-1 and TRBJ1-2, with D hard to call. Trimming stripped 2 bases from V and 0 bases from J, with 14 bases between. Germline V lookup: CDR1 SGHRS, CDR2 YFSETQ. The CDR3 runs 16 residues. CDR3 coding DNA: TGCGCCAGCAGCTTCGCACGGGGAAACCCTAACTATGGCTACACCTTC. As protein: CASSFARGNPNYGYTF.

This clonotype was seen at least ten times. The chain joins TRBV10-1 to TRBJ1-2; no definite D call. Germline V CDR1 and CDR2: WNHNN, SYGVQD (reference sequence). V shed 8 bases and J shed 4 bases, with 8 bases lying between them. The CDR3 has 11 amino acids. Written as DNA, the CDR3 is TGCGCCAGCCAAGGATGCTATGGCTACACCTTC. It encodes CASQGCYGYTF.

V and J are TRBV9 and TRBJ2-5; D call uncertain. The length of the CDR3 is 13 residues. Trimming took 3 bases from V and 3 from J, leaving 9 bases between them. The germline gives CDR1 SGDLS, CDR2 YYNGEE. The CDR3 region is CASSAYTEETQYF. The CDR3 DNA is TGTGCCAGCAGCGCTTATACAGAAGAGACCCAGTACTTC.

The chain is built from TRBV28 and TRBJ2-7; D may be TRBD1 or TRBD2 (5 bases each). The CDR3 is 17 amino acids. The V gene's germline CDR1 is MDHEN and CDR2 SYDVKM. Trimming took 6 bases from V and 2 from J, leaving 23 bases between them. The CDR3 nucleotides are TGTGCCAGCAGGCTGCATTTAGGGACCAGCGTAACCTACGAGCAGTACTTC. It encodes CASRLHLGTSVTYEQYF. The full variable domain, its missing parts supplied by reference TRBV28 and TRBJ2-7, is DVKVTQSSRYLVKRTGEKVFLECVQDMDHENMFWYRQDPGLGLRLIYFSYDVKMKEKGDIPEGYSVSREKKERFSLILESASTNQTSMYLCASRLHLGTSVTYEQYFGPGTRLTVT.

This rearrangement joins TRBV5-1 to TRBJ2-3; 11 nucleotides agree with TRBD2. The V gene's germline CDR1 is SGHRS and CDR2 YFSETQ. V lost 4 bases and J lost 2; bases outside the gene matches: 12. This CDR3 region has 18 residues. The CDR3 DNA reads TGCGCCAGCAGCCCCACCCTCCTAGCGGGAGGAATCACAGATACGCAGTATTTT. Its protein is CASSPTLLAGGITDTQYF. Looking up the rest from reference TRBV5-1 and TRBJ2-3 gives the full variable domain: KAGVTQTPRYLIKTRGQQVTLSCSPISGHRSVSWYQQTPGQGLQFLFEYFSETQRNKGNFPGRFSGRQFSNSRSEMNVSTLELGDSALYLCASSPTLLAGGITDTQYFGPGTRLTVL.

This clonotype showed up many times. The V and J genes are TRBV6-2 or TRBV6-3 and TRBJ2-7; D unclear. The CDR3 is 13 amino acids. Germline lookup yields CDR1 MNHEY and CDR2 SVGEGT. Trimming took off 4 bases at V and 4 bases at J, with 11 bases between the two ends. The CDR3 is CASSFRETYEQYF. DNA of the CDR3: TGTGCCAGCAGTTTCCGAGAAACTTACGAGCAGTACTTC.

This clonotype was seen many times. This chain joins TRBV7-2 and TRBJ2-4, with 9 bases aligning to TRBD2. Unmatched junction bases numbered 16, after V lost 1 base and J lost 6 bases. There are 19 residues in the CDR3. Looked up from germline, CDR1 is SGHTA and CDR2 is FQGNSA. The DNA for the CDR3 is TGTGCCAGCAGCTTAGTAGGGCTAGCGGGACCCTCTGGGAGAAACATTCAGTACTTC. This translates into CASSLVGLAGPSGRNIQYF. Together with reference TRBV7-2 and TRBJ2-4, the CDR3 gives the full variable domain: GAGVSQSPSNKVTEKGKDVELRCDPISGHTALYWYRQSLGQGLEFLIYFQGNSAPDKSGLPSDRFSAERTGGSVSTLTIQRTQQEDSAVYLCASSLVGLAGPSGRNIQYFGAGTRLSVL.

The chain has TRBV5-6 and TRBJ2-5; TRBD2 agrees at 13 bases. Germline assignment: CDR1 SGHDT and CDR2 YYEEEE. The CDR3 totals 16 residues. The J segment lost 5 bases and the V segment lost 1 base, leaving 5 bases of the junction unmatched. The CDR3 protein is CASSLWTSGRGETQYF. The CDR3 DNA is TGTGCCAGCAGCTTGTGGACTAGCGGGAGAGGGGAGACCCAGTACTTC.

The rearrangement links TRBV10-3 to TRBJ2-7, with unresolved D. The length of the CDR3 is 14 residues. Looked up from germline, CDR1 is ENHRY and CDR2 is SYGVKD. CDR3 coding DNA: TGTATCGTCGTCTCTCGGAACAGCAGATACGAGCAGTACTTC. It is translated as CIVVSRNSRYEQYF.

The V call is TRBV4-1, the J call TRBJ1-5, with D possibly matching TRBD1 (5 bases). The germline CDR1 and CDR2 sequences are MGHRA and YSYEKL. This CDR3 has 14 amino acids. Trimming took 4 bases from V and 5 from J, leaving 12 bases between them. The CDR3 bases are TGCGCCAGCAGCCCCGGACAAATTTATCAGCCCCAGCATTTT. Its protein product is CASSPGQIYQPQHF.